This record covers a single T cell receptor (beta chain). Trimming left V 4 bases short and J 4 bases short, with 16 bases between. The germline V gene encodes CDR1 SGHAT and CDR2 FQNNGV. The CDR3 extends over 15 amino acids. Per the study methods: Reference gene primer amplification gave nucleated cell count estimates. Some clones are missing from TCRdb's copy, which holds only in-frame ones; the method was immunoSEQ multiplex PCR. D and trimming come from the DNA, and the V and J calls and clone size come from that table. The sample consists of a few hundred thousand clones, 80% to 90% of them appearing once. This sample was included in a study of blood T cell repertoires in COVID-19. Recovery among Cohort 3 donors was established by two negative PCRs, clearance, or symptom resolution.

The TCR comes from a man younger than 35 who had recovered from COVID-19. Sequences were obtained from PBMCs or T cells enriched from blood (not recorded which). The chain links TRBV11-2 to TRBJ1-2; no clear D gene. For the CDR3, the DNA is TGTGCCAGCAGCTACCCGCGAGGCTACCCCTATGGCTACACCTTC. Amino acids: CASSYPRGYPYGYTF.